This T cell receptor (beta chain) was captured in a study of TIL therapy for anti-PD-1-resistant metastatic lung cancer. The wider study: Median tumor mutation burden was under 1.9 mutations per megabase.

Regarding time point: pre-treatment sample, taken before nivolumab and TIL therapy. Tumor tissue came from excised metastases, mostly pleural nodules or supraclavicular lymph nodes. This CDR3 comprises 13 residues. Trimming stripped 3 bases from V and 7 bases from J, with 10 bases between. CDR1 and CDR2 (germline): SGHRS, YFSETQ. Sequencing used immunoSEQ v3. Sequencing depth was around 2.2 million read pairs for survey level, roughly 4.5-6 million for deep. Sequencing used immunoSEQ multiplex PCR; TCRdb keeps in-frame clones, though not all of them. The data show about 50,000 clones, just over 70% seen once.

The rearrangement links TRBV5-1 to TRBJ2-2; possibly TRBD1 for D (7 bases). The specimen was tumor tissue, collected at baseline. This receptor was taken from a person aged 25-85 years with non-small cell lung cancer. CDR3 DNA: TGCGCCAGCAGCTGGAGGGGGCACGGGGAGCTGTTTTTT. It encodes CASSWRGHGELFF.